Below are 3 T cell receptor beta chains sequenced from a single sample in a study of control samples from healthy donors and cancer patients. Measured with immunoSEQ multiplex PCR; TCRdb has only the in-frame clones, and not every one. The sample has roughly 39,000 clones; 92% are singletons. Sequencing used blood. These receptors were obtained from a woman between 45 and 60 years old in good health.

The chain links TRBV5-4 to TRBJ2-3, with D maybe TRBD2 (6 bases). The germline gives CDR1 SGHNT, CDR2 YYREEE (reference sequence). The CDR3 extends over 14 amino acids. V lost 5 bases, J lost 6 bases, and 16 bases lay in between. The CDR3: CASRVAGTGDTQYF. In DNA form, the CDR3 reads TGTGCCAGCAGAGTGGCGGGAACGGGGGATACGCAGTATTTT.

The CDR3 region has the DNA TGCAGCGTTGAACTACAGGGCGGGGTAGAAAAACTGTTTTTT. This sequence encodes CSVELQGGVEKLFF. The V gene is TRBV29-1, the J gene TRBJ1-4; TRBD1 might be the D (6 bases). Looked up from germline, CDR1 is SQVTM and CDR2 is ANQGSEA. The CDR3 runs 14 residues. V was cut by 2 bases and J by 8 bases, with 15 bases left in between.

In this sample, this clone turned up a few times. The CDR3 DNA follows: TGTGCCAGCAACAGGGCGAATCAGCCCCAGCATTTT. Encoded protein: CASNRANQPQHF. The gene calls are TRBV2 and TRBJ1-5; maybe TRBD1 (6 bases). Germline assignment: CDR1 SNHLY and CDR2 FYNNEI. The CDR3 is 12 amino acids. Between the trimmed V and J ends, which lost 7 bases and 4 bases, there was a span of 8 bases.